This T cell receptor (beta chain) is from a study of a mutant IDH1 vaccine in newly diagnosed glioma. Overall study: Treated patients showed a male proportion of 62.5%, a female proportion of about 38%, and a mean age of about 44 years. At week 47 came visit V13, while visit V12 had come at week 35. Study-level findings and limits: Researchers report vaccine-induced immune responses in roughly 93% of patients.

Time point of the sample: week 35, safety follow-up. Vaccination comprised doses that each held 300 ug of mutant IDH1 20-mer peptide, plus topical imiquimod. Germline CDR1 reads MGHRA; CDR2 reads YSYEKL. V was clipped by 1 base and J by 6 bases; unmatched bases: 8. The CDR3 totals 15 residues. Measured with immunoSEQ multiplex PCR; TCRdb has only the in-frame clones, and not every one. The sample has about 72,000 clones, roughly 80% seen once. Note on this clone: Its antigen is as yet unknown.

The rearrangement joins TRBV4-1 to TRBJ2-7; TRBD2 matches at 8 bases. The specimen was PBMCs, collected from a glioma patient whose treatment included an IDH1 peptide vaccine. This clonotype was sampled from a man between 18 and 29 years old with glioma. Written as DNA, the CDR3 is TGCGCCAGCAGCCAAGGTGTAGCGGGACTCGCCGAGCAGTACTTC. Protein sequence: CASSQGVAGLAEQYF.